Below, 32 T cell receptor beta chains from the same sample are listed, as sequenced in a study of T-cell reconstitution after alpha-beta-depleted transplantation in children. Unique molecular identifiers were used to barcode this TCRbeta library. One entry per CDR3 protein, called by TCRdb with MiXCR from the PCR reads. Here the sample spans tens of thousands of distinct CDR3 sequences, under 7.5% being singletons. Study conclusions and caveats: Expanded graft clones numbering several hundred reportedly gave rise to alpha-beta T cells about two months after transplant.

These receptors lack a known antigen. The sequenced sample was peripheral blood, obtained 60 days after TCRalphabeta/CD19-depleted stem cell transplant. The receptor source for this set is a child under two years old who had a stem cell transplant for acute myeloid leukemia, so the T cells may come from the graft donor.

This clonotype was counted many times. The V and J genes are TRBV24-1 and TRBJ2-2; 9 nucleotides match TRBD1. With 0 bases clipped from V and 0 bases from J, the junction kept 7 bases outside the gene matches. CDR1 and CDR2 (germline): KGHDR, SFDVKD. CDR3 length: 19 residues. The CDR3 here is CATSDLPWTGAANTGELFF. The CDR3 DNA is TGTGCCACCAGTGATTTGCCCTGGACAGGGGCGGCGAACACCGGGGAGCTGTTTTTT.

At least ten counts were recorded for this clonotype. The chain couples TRBV2 to TRBJ2-7; 8 bases are a match to TRBD2. V dropped 6 bases and J dropped 0; count of bases not matched to a gene: 7. The CDR3 extends over 15 amino acids. Looked up from germline, CDR1 is SNHLY and CDR2 is FYNNEI. CDR3 sequence reads: CASRLRGASSYEQYF. CDR3 sequence (DNA): TGTGCCAGCAGACTGCGGGGGGCCAGCTCCTACGAGCAGTACTTC. The full variable domain, in which reference TRBV2 and TRBJ2-7 provide the parts outside the CDR3, is EPEVTQTPSHQVTQMGQEVILRCVPISNHLYFYWYRQILGQKVEFLVSFYNNEISEKSEIFDDQFSVERPDGSNFTLKIRSTKLEDSAMYFCASRLRGASSYEQYFGPGTRLTVT.

This clonotype showed up many times. The gene calls are TRBV29-1 and TRBJ2-5; D not resolved. This CDR3 is built from 13 residues. V was trimmed by 5 bases and J by 2 bases, leaving 12 bases between them. Germline V gives CDR1 SQVTM, CDR2 ANQGSEA. CDR3 in amino acids: CSVKFQPQETQYF. The CDR3 DNA reads TGCAGCGTTAAGTTCCAGCCACAAGAGACCCAGTACTTC.

This clonotype was counted at least ten times. This sequence joins TRBV27 and TRBJ2-3, with TRBD2 matching over 8 bases. Germline V CDR1 and CDR2: MNHEY, SMNVEV (reference sequence). The CDR3 is 16 residues long. With V trimmed by 0 bases and J by 5 bases, 7 bases remained unmatched. CDR3 region: CASSLSIAGSGDTQYF. CDR3 in DNA: TGTGCCAGCAGTTTATCCATAGCGGGATCTGGAGATACGCAGTATTTT.

This clonotype has ten or more counts. V usage is TRBV5-1 and J usage is TRBJ2-1, with D perhaps given as TRBD1 or TRBD2 (5 bases each). From germline, CDR1 is SGHRS and CDR2 YFSETQ. CDR3 length: 15 amino acids. Trimming cost V 0 bases and J 2 bases, with 9 bases left between them. In DNA, the CDR3 is TGCGCCAGCAGCTTGGGACGGGGCCCCTACAATGAGCAGTTCTTC. Residues: CASSLGRGPYNEQFF.

This clonotype has a count of ten or more. V usage is TRBV20-1 and J usage is TRBJ2-7, with D tentatively TRBD2 (6 bases). The CDR3 extends over 9 amino acids. CDR1 is DFQATT, CDR2 SNEGSKA, per germline (reference sequence). The CDR3 sequence is CRGLHEQYF. The CDR3 DNA is TGCAGGGGACTCCACGAGCAGTACTTC.

This clonotype was counted ten times or more. V gene TRBV7-2 combines with J gene TRBJ2-3; 8 bases match TRBD2. From germline, CDR1 is SGHTA and CDR2 FQGNSA. V trimming: 3 bases; J trimming: 2 bases; junction bases outside the gene matches: 4. The CDR3 extends over 15 amino acids. The CDR3 DNA is TGTGCCAGCAGCTTGGGACTAGGGGTCACAGATACGCAGTATTTT. Protein: CASSLGLGVTDTQYF.

The rearrangement uses TRBV20-1 and TRBJ2-7, with TRBD2 matching over 10 bases. Germline lookup yields CDR1 DFQATT and CDR2 SNEGSKA (reference sequence). The CDR3 consists of 13 residues. V shed 2 bases, J shed 4 bases, and the junction held 2 bases outside the gene matches. The CDR3 protein is CSARIAGGYEQYF. CDR3 DNA sequence: TGCAGTGCTAGAATAGCGGGAGGATACGAGCAGTACTTC.

This clonotype showed up many times. The chain is built from TRBV11-2 and TRBJ2-5, with D possibly being TRBD1 (6 bases). The CDR3 runs 15 residues. Trimming removed 1 base at V and 5 bases at J, with 14 bases between. The V gene's germline CDR1 is SGHAT and CDR2 FQNNGV. DNA for the CDR3: TGTGCCAGCAGCTTAGGCGACAGGCTGGGTGAGACCCAGTACTTC. This sequence encodes CASSLGDRLGETQYF.

This chain uses TRBV7-6 with TRBJ1-1; D ambiguous. There are 15 residues in the CDR3. CDR1 and CDR2 from the germline V gene are SGHVS and FNYEAQ. V lost 1 base, J lost 0 bases, and 9 bases lay in between. The CDR3 region is CASSLGPGMNTEAFF. In DNA form, the CDR3 reads TGTGCCAGCAGCTTAGGCCCTGGGATGAACACTGAAGCTTTCTTT.

This clonotype was counted many times. The CDR3, as DNA: TGCAGCGTCCCGGACAGGGCAAACACCGGGGAGCTGTTTTTT. Its translation is CSVPDRANTGELFF. The gene calls are TRBV29-1 and TRBJ2-2; TRBD1 matches 8 bases. The CDR3 extends over 14 amino acids. The germline V gene has CDR1 SQVTM and CDR2 ANQGSEA. V shed 6 bases, J shed 2 bases, and the junction held 5 bases outside the gene matches.

This clonotype appeared many times. The DNA of the CDR3 is TGTGCCACCAGTGACCCAGGACAGAACCTGAACACCGGGGAGCTGTTTTTT. It yields the protein CATSDPGQNLNTGELFF. This sequence joins TRBV24-1 and TRBJ2-2, with D tentatively TRBD1 (6 bases). The germline gives CDR1 KGHDR, CDR2 SFDVKD. With 4 bases removed from V and 1 base from J, the gap between germline ends came to 15 bases. The CDR3 length is 17 residues.

Worth noting for this clonotype: One base away lies a much larger clone, so this may be a sequencing read error. This rearrangement joins TRBV7-2 to TRBJ2-1, with D possibly matching TRBD2 (5 bases). Germline CDR1 is SGHTA and CDR2 is FQGNSA. The CDR3 extends over 13 amino acids. CDR3 region: CASQEVGYNGQFF. The CDR3, as DNA: TGTGCCAGCCAGGAGGTCGGTTACAATGGGCAGTTCTTC.

This clonotype was detected ten times or more. The chain links TRBV10-1 to TRBJ2-5; no firm D call. Germline-derived CDR1 and CDR2 are WNHNN and SYGVQD (reference sequence). This CDR3 region has 16 residues. V was cut by 2 bases and J by 2 bases, with 15 bases left in between. CDR3 nucleotide sequence: TGCGCCAGCAGTGAGCCCTCCTCTAGATCTCAAGAGACCCAGTACTTC. As protein: CASSEPSSRSQETQYF.

This clonotype was seen repeatedly, ten times or more. The gene calls are TRBV25-1 and TRBJ2-1; 12 bases are shared with TRBD2. V trimming: 1 base; J trimming: 6 bases; junction bases outside the gene matches: 4. The length of the CDR3 is 16 residues. Germline V gene lookup returns CDR1 MGHDK and CDR2 SYGVNS. In nucleotides, the CDR3 is TGTGCCAGCAGTGAATCGGGACTAGCGGGCTTCAATGAGCAGTTCTTC. Amino acids: CASSESGLAGFNEQFF.

This clonotype was seen repeatedly, ten times or more. This chain uses TRBV6-2 or TRBV6-3 with TRBJ2-1; D is unresolved. The CDR3 loop spans 12 amino acids. Looked up from germline, CDR1 is MNHEY and CDR2 is SVGEGT. The ends were cut back, 4 bases at V and 10 bases at J, with 11 bases in the middle. CDR3 region: CASSLSGWEQFF. CDR3 coding DNA: TGTGCCAGCAGTTTAAGTGGGTGGGAGCAGTTCTTC.

This clonotype was recorded many times. The rearrangement joins TRBV6-2 or TRBV6-3 to TRBJ1-5; no firm D call. CDR3 length: 13 amino acids. Germline CDR1 and CDR2: MNHEY and SVGEGT. V gave up 6 bases and J gave up 0 bases, with 6 bases separating them. The CDR3 sequence is CASSFVSNQPQHF. DNA for the CDR3: TGTGCCAGCAGCTTCGTTAGCAATCAGCCCCAGCATTTT.

This clonotype occurred many times. The junction differs from germline at one of its ends, possibly a read error. The V gene is TRBV20-1, the J gene TRBJ1-1; 7 bases are shared with TRBD1. The CDR3 loop spans 9 amino acids. Germline V gene sequence: CDR1 DFQATT, CDR2 SNEGSKA (reference sequence). The CDR3 spells CSARGATGF. For the CDR3, the DNA is TGCAGTGCTAGAGGCGCGACAGGGTTT.

This clonotype appeared many times. The chain combines TRBV20-1 with TRBJ2-7; TRBD2 matches at 9 bases. CDR3 size: 14 residues. Per germline, CDR1 DFQATT and CDR2 SNEGSKA (reference sequence). Losses at the gene ends were 4 bases for V and 0 bases for J; bases not matched to a gene: 4. CDR3 loop: CSAIISGSSYEQYF. The CDR3 nucleotides are TGCAGTGCTATAATTAGCGGGAGCTCCTACGAGCAGTACTTC.

Many counts were recorded for this clonotype. This chain uses TRBV19 with TRBJ1-3; possibly TRBD1 for D (6 bases). The CDR3 contains 13 residues. Germline values: CDR1 LNHDA, CDR2 SQIVND (reference sequence). The CDR3 region is CASAGVGGNTIYF. The CDR3 nucleotides read TGTGCAAGCGCAGGGGTGGGTGGAAACACCATATATTTT.

Concerning this clonotype itself: This may be a read error, as it is one base from a much larger clone. V gene TRBV20-1 combines with J gene TRBJ2-6; a weak D match, TRBD2 (5 bases). The CDR3 contains 16 residues. CDR1 and CDR2 (germline): DFQATT, SNEGSKA (reference sequence). Here the CDR3 DNA reads TGCTGTGCTGGAGGAGTCCTACTCTCTGGGGCCAACGTCCTGACTTTC. Protein sequence: CCAGGVLLSGANVLTF.

In its sample, this clonotype was seen many times. The chain couples TRBV28 to TRBJ1-2; D call uncertain. In germline, CDR1 is MDHEN, CDR2 SYDVKM. The germline V and J ends were trimmed by 2 bases and 4 bases, with 11 bases remaining between them. This CDR3 comprises 14 residues. The CDR3 reads CASSLEGIPYGYTF. As DNA, the CDR3 is TGTGCCAGCAGTTTAGAGGGCATCCCCTATGGCTACACCTTC.

This clonotype was observed at least ten times. This chain links TRBV9 with TRBJ2-3, with 11 bases matching TRBD2. From germline, CDR1 is SGDLS and CDR2 YYNGEE. The CDR3 is 16 residues long. V lost 4 bases to trimming and J lost 2 bases; unmatched junction nucleotides: 6. CDR3: CASSPGLAVPTDTQYF. In nucleotides, the CDR3 is TGTGCCAGCAGCCCGGGACTAGCGGTTCCCACAGATACGCAGTATTTT.

In this sample, this clonotype turned up a few times. The chain recombines TRBV28 with TRBJ2-3; TRBD2 aligns across 8 bases. V dropped 3 bases and J dropped 3; count of bases not matched to a gene: 8. The CDR3 length is 16 residues. Germline CDR1 MDHEN, CDR2 SYDVKM. CDR3: CASSLIGGGLTDTQYF. The CDR3 region has the DNA TGTGCCAGCAGTTTGATCGGCGGGGGGCTTACAGATACGCAGTATTTT.

This clonotype has at least ten counts. The chain joins TRBV28 to TRBJ2-3, with 13 bases identical to TRBD2. The CDR3 extends over 15 amino acids. J gave up 5 bases and V 3 bases, and 2 bases lay outside the gene matches. The germline CDR1 and CDR2 sequences are MDHEN and SYDVKM. DNA for the CDR3: TGTGCCAGCAGTTTTTGGACTAGCGGGGGAGATACGCAGTATTTT. It translates to CASSFWTSGGDTQYF.

At least ten counts were recorded for this clonotype. The chain couples TRBV29-1 to TRBJ2-7; unclear D gene. Trimming pared 1 base from V and 6 bases from J, leaving 10 bases between. CDR1 SQVTM and CDR2 ANQGSEA come from the germline V gene. The CDR3 is made up of 12 amino acids. In DNA, the CDR3 is TGCAGCGTTGAAGGCGTCCCCGCCGAGCAGTACTTC. Its protein product is CSVEGVPAEQYF.

This clonotype was detected many times. The V and J genes are TRBV10-3 and TRBJ1-2; maybe TRBD1 (6 bases). In germline, CDR1 is ENHRY, CDR2 SYGVKD. The germline V and J ends were trimmed by 8 bases and 4 bases, with 14 bases remaining between them. CDR3 length equals 13 residues. DNA for the CDR3: TGTGCCATCGCCGGGGAAGGGGGCTATGGCTACACCTTC. As protein: CAIAGEGGYGYTF.

This clonotype was seen at least ten times. The chain carries TRBV12-3 or TRBV12-4 and TRBJ2-5; D gene uncertain. The CDR3 has 13 residues. With 0 bases removed from V and 4 bases from J, the gap between germline ends came to 6 bases. CDR3 protein: CASSLAHLETQYF. As DNA, the CDR3 is TGTGCCAGCAGTTTAGCCCACTTAGAGACCCAGTACTTC.

At least ten counts were recorded for this clonotype. The J gene is TRBJ1-6, the V gene TRBV2, with D tentatively TRBD1 (6 bases). V lost 6 bases and J lost 9, with 12 bases in between. Germline V CDR1 and CDR2: SNHLY, FYNNEI. The CDR3 covers 13 residues. As DNA, the CDR3 is TGTGCCAGCAGGGGGGGGGCGAGTTCACCCCTCCACTTT. This translates into CASRGGASSPLHF.

The sample holds many counts of this clonotype. J is TRBJ1-1 and V is TRBV5-1, with 9 bases aligning to TRBD1. Trimming took 4 bases from V and 5 from J; bases not matched to a gene: 6. Germline CDR1 SGHRS, CDR2 YFSETQ. The CDR3 loop spans 14 amino acids. The CDR3 loop is CASSPQGAKTEAFF. CDR3 nucleotides: TGCGCCAGCAGCCCACAGGGGGCTAAAACTGAAGCTTTCTTT.

There are a few counts of this clonotype. V gene TRBV9 combines with J gene TRBJ2-1, with 8 bases identical to TRBD1. This CDR3 has 15 amino acids. Germline V gives CDR1 SGDLS, CDR2 YYNGEE. V gave up 3 bases and J gave up 4 bases; unmatched junction bases: 6. The CDR3 protein is CASSAGTGLYNEQFF. In DNA, the CDR3 is TGTGCCAGCAGCGCCGGGACAGGCCTTTACAATGAGCAGTTCTTC. The variable domain in full, with the rest retrieved from reference TRBV9 and TRBJ2-1, is DSGVTQTPKHLITATGQRVTLRCSPRSGDLSVYWYQQSLDQGLQFLIQYYNGEERAKGNILERFSAQQFPDLHSELNLSSLELGDSALYFCASSAGTGLYNEQFFGPGTRLTVL.

This clonotype was recorded at least ten times. CDR3 coding DNA: TGCGCCAGCAGCTTGTCGGAAAACAGGGTTTTTGATGAGCAGTTCTTC. It is translated as CASSLSENRVFDEQFF. This chain joins TRBV5-1 and TRBJ2-1, with D possibly being TRBD1 (6 bases). The V end lost 1 base, the J end lost 8 bases, and 19 bases lay between the germline ends. This CDR3 has 16 amino acids. The germline V gene encodes CDR1 SGHRS and CDR2 YFSETQ.